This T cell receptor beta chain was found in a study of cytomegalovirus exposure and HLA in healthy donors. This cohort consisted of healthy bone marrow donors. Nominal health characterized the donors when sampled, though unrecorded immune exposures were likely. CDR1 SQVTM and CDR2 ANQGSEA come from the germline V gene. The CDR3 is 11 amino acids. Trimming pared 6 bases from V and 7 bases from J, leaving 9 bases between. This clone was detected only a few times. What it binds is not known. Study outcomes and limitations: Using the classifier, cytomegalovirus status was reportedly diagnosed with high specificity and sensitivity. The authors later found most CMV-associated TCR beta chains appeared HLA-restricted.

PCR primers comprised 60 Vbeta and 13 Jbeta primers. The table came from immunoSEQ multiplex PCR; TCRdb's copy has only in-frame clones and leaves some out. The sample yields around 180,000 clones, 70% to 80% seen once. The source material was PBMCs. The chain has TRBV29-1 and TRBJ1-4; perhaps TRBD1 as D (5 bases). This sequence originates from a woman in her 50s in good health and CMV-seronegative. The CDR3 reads CSVDQGEKLFF. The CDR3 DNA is TGCAGCGTCGATCAGGGTGAAAAACTGTTTTTT.